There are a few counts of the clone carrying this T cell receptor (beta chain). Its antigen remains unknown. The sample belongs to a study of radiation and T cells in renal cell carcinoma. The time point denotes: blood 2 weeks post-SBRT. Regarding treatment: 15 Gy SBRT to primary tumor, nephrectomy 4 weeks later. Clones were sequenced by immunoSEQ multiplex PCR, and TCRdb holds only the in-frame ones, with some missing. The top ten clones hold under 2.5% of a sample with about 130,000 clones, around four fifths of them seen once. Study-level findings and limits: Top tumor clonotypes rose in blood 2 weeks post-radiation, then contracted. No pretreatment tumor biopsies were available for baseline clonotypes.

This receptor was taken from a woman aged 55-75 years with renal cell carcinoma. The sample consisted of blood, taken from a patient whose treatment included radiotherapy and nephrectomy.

CDR3 bases: TGTGCCTGGAGTGTCGGGGCAGACAATCAGCCCCAGCATTTT. It yields the protein CAWSVGADNQPQHF. V and J are TRBV30 and TRBJ1-5; D might be TRBD1 (5 bases). Germline CDR1 GTSNPN, CDR2 SVGIG (reference sequence). Trimming left V 0 bases short and J 3 bases short, with 9 bases between. CDR3 size: 14 residues.